These 19 T cell receptor beta chains were all obtained from the same sample, sequenced in a study of T cells after yellow fever vaccination. In TCRdb, the 5' RACE reads were re-called with MiXCR into one record per CDR3 protein. The table lists a few hundred thousand distinct CDR3 sequences, 17% of them singletons. The sequencing used PBMCs, collected 4 to 5 days after the first yellow fever vaccination. These receptors were obtained from a man aged 18-30 years who received the YFV17D yellow fever vaccine.

The chain couples TRBV24-1 to TRBJ2-5, with 7 bases aligning to TRBD1. CDR1 is KGHDR and CDR2 is SFDVKD in the germline V gene. V dropped 9 bases and J dropped 6; count of bases not matched to a gene: 9. The CDR3 contains 13 residues. The CDR3 sequence: CATEKGARKTQYF. The CDR3 DNA is TGTGCCACCGAGAAGGGGGCGCGTAAGACCCAGTACTTC.

Only a few counts were recorded for this clonotype. The rearrangement links TRBV29-1 to TRBJ1-1, with D hard to call. Germline V gene lookup returns CDR1 SQVTM and CDR2 ANQGSEA. The CDR3 has 9 amino acids. The V end lost 3 bases, the J end lost 8 bases, and 4 bases lay between the germline ends. The CDR3, as DNA: TGCAGCGTTGACCCCGAAGCTTTCTTT. Its translation: CSVDPEAFF.

The chain couples TRBV5-1 to TRBJ2-5, with 7 bases identical to TRBD1. CDR1 SGHRS and CDR2 YFSETQ come from the germline V gene. The CDR3 is 17 amino acids. The V and J ends lost 1 base and 2 bases, in that order; junction bases with no gene match: 11. CDR3 in amino acids: CASSLRVGPGGQETQYF. In DNA, the CDR3 is TGCGCCAGCAGCTTGCGGGTTGGCCCAGGGGGACAAGAGACCCAGTACTTC.

This clonotype occurred a few times. V is TRBV11-2 and J is TRBJ1-1, with D uncertain. This CDR3 has 13 residues. The V end lost 1 base, the J end lost 4 bases, and 7 bases lay between the germline ends. Germline V lookup: CDR1 SGHAT, CDR2 FQNNGV. CDR3 loop: CASSLGLVTEAFF. The DNA for the CDR3 is TGTGCCAGCAGCTTAGGCCTGGTCACTGAAGCTTTCTTT.

V and J are TRBV6-2 or TRBV6-3 and TRBJ2-7, with unresolved D. Germline CDR1 reads MNHEY; CDR2 reads SVGEGT. Trimming cost V 7 bases and J 3 bases, with 7 bases left between them. The CDR3 is 11 amino acids. CDR3 amino acids: CASKLYYEQYF. The CDR3 region has the DNA TGTGCCAGCAAACTTTACTACGAGCAGTACTTC.

This clonotype has a handful of counts. This chain links TRBV5-1 with TRBJ2-7; possibly TRBD1 for D (6 bases). CDR3 length: 13 residues. Looked up from germline, CDR1 is SGHRS and CDR2 is YFSETQ. V shed 4 bases and J shed 0 bases, with 8 bases lying between them. Here the CDR3 reads CASSPGASYEQYF. The CDR3, as DNA: TGCGCCAGCAGCCCAGGGGCCTCCTACGAGCAGTACTTC.

This chain connects TRBV10-3 to TRBJ1-5; weak D call: TRBD1 (5 bases). The V end lost 8 bases, the J end lost 6 bases, and 17 bases lay between the germline ends. The V gene's germline CDR1 is ENHRY and CDR2 SYGVKD. The CDR3 spans 14 residues. The CDR3 bases are TGTGCCATCGCCGGGGCGGGGCAGGGTCAGCCCCAGCATTTT. It is translated as CAIAGAGQGQPQHF.

This clonotype was picked up a small number of times. The chain uses TRBV9 and TRBJ2-1; 8 bases match TRBD2. With V trimmed by 3 bases and J by 4 bases, 9 bases remained unmatched. Germline V CDR1 and CDR2: SGDLS, YYNGEE. There are 16 residues in the CDR3. The CDR3 reads CASSAPLADLYNEQFF. The CDR3, as DNA: TGTGCCAGCAGCGCTCCACTAGCGGATCTATACAATGAGCAGTTCTTC.

This clonotype was observed a handful of times. The chain joins TRBV4-1 to TRBJ2-5; 12 nucleotides agree with TRBD2. This CDR3 region has 17 residues. With 4 bases clipped from V and 3 bases from J, the junction kept 9 bases outside the gene matches. CDR1 and CDR2 from the germline V gene are MGHRA and YSYEKL. DNA of the CDR3: TGCGCCAGCAGCCTAGAAACTAGCGGGGGGCGCGAAGAGACCCAGTACTTC. Its translation: CASSLETSGGREETQYF.

In its sample, this clonotype was seen a few times. CDR3 region: CASSYFRPGVSANVLTF. The CDR3 DNA reads TGTGCCAGCAGCTACTTTCGTCCGGGGGTTTCGGCCAACGTCCTGACTTTC. The chain recombines TRBV27 with TRBJ2-6, with D maybe TRBD2 (6 bases). This CDR3 is 17 amino acids long. CDR1 is MNHEY, CDR2 SMNVEV, per germline (reference sequence). V shed 6 bases and J shed 6 bases, with 21 bases lying between them.

The gene calls are TRBV12-3 or TRBV12-4 and TRBJ1-2; D gene uncertain. V was trimmed by 5 bases and J by 8 bases, leaving 24 bases between them. The length of the CDR3 is 16 residues. CDR3 nucleotide sequence: TGTGCCAGCAGTATTGTAGACCACCCCCAGCTGGGCGGCTACACCTTC. Protein sequence: CASSIVDHPQLGGYTF.

This clonotype was counted between two and nine times. V is TRBV20-1 and J is TRBJ2-1, with 10 nucleotides matching TRBD1. Germline-derived CDR1 and CDR2 are DFQATT and SNEGSKA (reference sequence). J gave up 4 bases and V 3 bases, and 6 bases lay outside the gene matches. The CDR3 runs 15 residues. The CDR3 is CSASISGQGYNEQFF. DNA for the CDR3: TGCAGTGCTAGTATATCGGGACAGGGGTACAATGAGCAGTTCTTC.

This clonotype was counted a few times. The gene calls are TRBV4-2 and TRBJ2-5; 13 bases are shared with TRBD2. CDR3 length: 16 residues. CDR1 and CDR2 (germline): LGHNA, YNFKEQ. V shed 0 bases and J 3 bases; nucleotides not matched to a gene: 1. CDR3 DNA sequence: TGTGCCAGCAGCCAAGAGGGGACTAGCGGGGAAGAGACCCAGTACTTC. Protein: CASSQEGTSGEETQYF.

V is TRBV20-1 and J is TRBJ2-7; D unresolved. V dropped 0 bases and J dropped 0 bases, with 9 bases sitting between them. The CDR3 extends over 14 amino acids. The germline V gene encodes CDR1 DFQATT and CDR2 SNEGSKA (reference sequence). CDR3 in amino acids: CSARDRSVSYEQYF. The CDR3 DNA reads as TGCAGTGCTAGAGATCGATCGGTCTCCTACGAGCAGTACTTC.

In its sample, this clonotype was seen a few times. Here the CDR3 reads CASSQDKPLRREDEKLFF. CDR3 coding DNA: TGCGCCAGCAGCCAAGATAAGCCTCTGCGGAGAGAGGATGAAAAACTGTTTTTT. The V and J genes are TRBV4-3 and TRBJ1-4; D is undetermined. The germline CDR1 and CDR2 sequences are LGHNA and YSLEER. Trimming took 0 bases from V and 6 from J, leaving 20 bases between them. This CDR3 is built from 18 residues.

This clonotype was seen more than once but under ten times. This sequence joins TRBV7-9 and TRBJ2-2; unclear D gene. V lost 2 bases and J lost 0, with 10 bases in between. CDR3 size: 16 residues. Germline lookup yields CDR1 SEHNR and CDR2 FQNEAQ (reference sequence). CDR3 coding DNA: TGTGCCAGCAGCTTACTTCGGCTATCGAACACCGGGGAGCTGTTTTTT. It codes for CASSLLRLSNTGELFF.

This clonotype was observed a handful of times. This rearrangement joins TRBV7-2 to TRBJ1-3; D is ambiguous. CDR1 is SGHTA, CDR2 FQGNSA, per germline. The length of the CDR3 is 13 residues. Trimming stripped 7 bases from V and 1 base from J, with 8 bases between. CDR3 in DNA: TGTGCCAGCACACCACCGTCTGGAAACACCATATATTTT. This encodes CASTPPSGNTIYF.

The J gene is TRBJ1-3, the V gene TRBV20-1, with D perhaps TRBD1 (5 bases). CDR3 length: 14 residues. V dropped 2 bases and J dropped 4 bases, with 12 bases sitting between them. Germline lookup yields CDR1 DFQATT and CDR2 SNEGSKA (reference sequence). This CDR3 is CSARYGTTGNTIYF. The DNA for the CDR3 is TGCAGTGCTAGATACGGGACCACAGGAAACACCATATATTTT.

This clonotype has only a few counts. J is TRBJ2-5 and V is TRBV4-1; D ambiguous. CDR1 is MGHRA, CDR2 YSYEKL, per germline. V was shortened by 7 bases and J by 5 bases, with 23 bases between the two germline ends. CDR3 size: 16 residues. The CDR3 reads CASNTPGSTHRETQYF. The DNA for the CDR3 is TGCGCCAGCAATACTCCCGGGTCTACCCATCGGGAGACCCAGTACTTC.